Below, one TCR beta chain is given with its context. Its antigen is undetermined. At one end the junction does not follow the germline gene, possibly because of a read error. These data originate in a study of post-analysis software for immune sequencing data. General study results and limits: Roughly five TRBV segments were significantly more frequent in patients than in controls. TRBV5-6, TRBV5-1 and TRBV20-1 were among these segments.

Unique-molecular-identifier-tagged TCR beta cDNA libraries were used. Between roughly 1 and 11 million T cells gave rise to hundreds of thousands of cDNA molecules. MiXCR, applied by TCRdb to the PCR reads, yields one record per CDR3 protein. The repertoire consists of 550,000 to 700,000 distinct CDR3 sequences, with 44% occurring once and the leading ten covering more than 1.5%. The CDR3 covers 14 residues. In germline, CDR1 is MNHEY, CDR2 SMNVEV (reference sequence). Sequencing was carried out using blood. The sequence was collected from a girl aged 5 to 17 with multiple sclerosis. The genes are TRBV27 and TRBJ2-7; 9 nucleotides match TRBD1. The CDR3 here is CASTLTGGSYERYF. DNA for the CDR3: TGTGCCAGCACCCTCACAGGGGGCAGCTACGAGCGGTACTTC.